This is a list of T cell receptor beta chains from one sample in a study of brain metastases from non-small cell lung cancer. Data came from immunoSEQ multiplex PCR; TCRdb stores just in-frame clones and leaves some out. The sample consists of some 4,000 clones, 87% of them appearing once. Sequenced material: primary lung tumor tissue. Every receptor here comes from a donor at least 40 years old with non-small cell lung cancer. CDR3s include the opening cysteine and the closing phenylalanine or tryptophan. A D gene is named only where the DNA matches it firmly. Some rows mark clone size as missing; the rest say once, few, many or name a class of expanded clone.

TGTGCCAGCTCACTAGCTGGGGACAGGTTTGCAGATACGCAGTATTTT CASSLAGDRFADTQYF TRBV18 - TRBD1 TRBJ2-3
TGTGCCAGCAGTAACTCGACAGGGGGCTACAATGAGCAGTTCTTC CASSNSTGGYNEQFF TRBV6-4 - TRBD1 TRBJ2-1
TGTGCCAGCTCACCACCGCGGGGTTACGAGAACACCGGGGAGCTGTTTTTT CASSPPRGYENTGELFF TRBV18 - - TRBJ2-2
TGTGCCAGCAGCCTGGGACACTCCCTCAGCTCCTACAATGAGCAGTTCTTC CASSLGHSLSSYNEQFF TRBV7-6 - - TRBJ2-1
TGTGCCAGCAGCTTGGGCGGGACAGAGGAAAAACTGTTTTTT CASSLGGTEEKLFF TRBV5-8 - TRBD1 TRBJ1-4
TGTGCCAGTATTACCCCTCTCGGTGGGAACACTGAAGCTTTTTTT CASITPLGGNTEAFF TRBV19 - - TRBJ1-1
TGTGCCAGTAGTAACATCGGCGATACCACTGAAGCTTTCTTT CASSNIGDTTEAFF TRBV19 - - TRBJ1-1
TGTGCCAGCAGCCCCCTATCGAGGGACTACAATGAGCAGTTCTTC CASSPLSRDYNEQFF TRBV7-8 - - TRBJ2-1
TGCAGTCCCGAACGTGAGACCCAGTACTTC CSPERETQYF TRBV20-1 - - TRBJ2-5
TGTGCCAGCAGCCAAGATAGGTCAATTACACGTGAAGCTTTTTTT CASSQDRSITREAFF TRBV3-1/TRBV3-2 - - TRBJ1-1
TGTGCCAGCAGTTTATCGAAGGGTTCACCCCTCCACTTT CASSLSKGSPLHF TRBV27 few - TRBJ1-6
TGTGCCAGCAGCTTAGATACCCCAATCGGACTAGCGGGGGGGGCGGACAAAAACATTCAGTACTTC CASSLDTPIGLAGGADKNIQYF TRBV13 - TRBD2 TRBJ2-4
TGTGCCAGCAGTCGCCCGGACACCGGGGAGCTGTTTTTT CASSRPDTGELFF TRBV4-2 - - TRBJ2-2
TGTGCCAGCAGCCAGGTCCGGGACAGGGTGTATGAGCAGTTCTTC CASSQVRDRVYEQFF TRBV14 - TRBD1 TRBJ2-1
TGTGCCACCAATGTGCCGGACAAGCCCTACGAGCAGTACTTC CATNVPDKPYEQYF TRBV2 - - TRBJ2-7
TGTGCCAGCAGCTTGAAGTACTTCGGATGGGAGCTGTTTTTT CASSLKYFGWELFF TRBV7-2 - - TRBJ2-2
TGTGCCAACAGCTTAGCGCATTCTAATCAGCCCCAGCATTTT CANSLAHSNQPQHF TRBV7-8 - - TRBJ1-5
TGTGCCTGGAGTGAGAAGACTGAAGCTTTCTTT CAWSEKTEAFF TRBV30 - - TRBJ1-1
TGTGCCAGCAGCAAAGTGGGGTACGGACAGACCAATCAGCCCCAGCATTTT CASSKVGYGQTNQPQHF TRBV21-1 - - TRBJ1-5
TGTGCCACCAGCAGAGATTCAACAGATACACAGTATTTT CATSRDSTDTQYF TRBV15 - - TRBJ2-3
TGTGCCACCAAGATAGCGGGGGGGAACACCGGGGAGCTGTTTTTT CATKIAGGNTGELFF TRBV2 - TRBD2 TRBJ2-2
TGTGCCAGTAGTAACCGTGCAGGTACGAACACTGAAGCTTTCTTT CASSNRAGTNTEAFF TRBV19 - - TRBJ1-1
TGTGCCAGCAGCCCGGGGACCGCAAAACCAATACATGGCTACACCTTC CASSPGTAKPIHGYTF TRBV5-4 - - TRBJ1-2
TGTGCCAGCAGCCAAGACCTACCAGATACGCAGTATTTT CASSQDLPDTQYF TRBV3-1/TRBV3-2 - - TRBJ2-3
TGTGCCAGCGCAACTAGACTAGCCACAGATACGCAGTATTTT CASATRLATDTQYF TRBV18 once TRBD2 TRBJ2-3
TGTGCCAGCAGTTTGTCAGGGGAGTTCGTTTTCTTT CASSLSGEFVFF TRBV12-3/TRBV12-4 - - TRBJ1-1
TGTGCCAGCAGCCCTACCGGGTTCCGTAACGGGGAGCTGTTTTTT CASSPTGFRNGELFF TRBV7-9 - - TRBJ2-2
TGTGCCAGCAGAGAATTTAGCGGGGTATCAGATACGCAGTATTTT CASREFSGVSDTQYF TRBV2 - TRBD2 TRBJ2-3
TGCGCCAGCAGCCAAGGAAGGGAGCAGTACTTC CASSQGREQYF TRBV4-1 - - TRBJ2-7
TGTGCCAGCAGCGTAGTCGGCAGGGACTATGGCTACACCTTC CASSVVGRDYGYTF TRBV9 once - TRBJ1-2
TGTGCCAGCAGCGTGGTGTCGAACACCGGGGAGCTGTTTTTT CASSVVSNTGELFF TRBV7-9 large - TRBJ2-2
TGTGCCATCAGTGAGTCGATTCCTCTGGGGAATTCACCCCTCCACTTT CAISESIPLGNSPLHF TRBV10-3 - - TRBJ1-6
TGCGCCAGCAGCCAAGGACAGGGTCTGGACACTGAAGCTTTCTTT CASSQGQGLDTEAFF TRBV4-1 - TRBD1 TRBJ1-1
TGCGCCAGCAGCCTACAGGGGGGGGATACGCAGTATTTT CASSLQGGDTQYF TRBV5-1 - - TRBJ2-3
TGTGCCAGCAGCCCGATAGGACAGGGCCGGCAGCCCCAGCATTTT CASSPIGQGRQPQHF TRBV7-9 once TRBD1 TRBJ1-5
TGTGCCTGGAGTGGGAGGGACAGGGTCACCGGGAAGCTGTTTTTT CAWSGRDRVTGKLFF TRBV30 - TRBD1 TRBJ2-2
TGTGCCAGCAGATTGACAGGGACTGCTGACGAGCAGTACTTC CASRLTGTADEQYF TRBV6-5 - - TRBJ2-7
TGTGCCAGCAGTGAAGGGAACAGGGTTCTGCCCCAGCATTTT CASSEGNRVLPQHF TRBV6-1 - - TRBJ1-5
TGTGCCAGCAGCTTAGGGACTATACCCTACGAGCAGTACTTC CASSLGTIPYEQYF TRBV7-3 - TRBD2 TRBJ2-7
TGTGCCAGCTCACCACCGAGACAGGGACCGGGCACTGAAGCTTTCTTT CASSPPRQGPGTEAFF TRBV18 - TRBD1 TRBJ1-1
TGTGCCATCAGTGAGAACGGTGACGAGCAGTACTTC CAISENGDEQYF TRBV10-3 - - TRBJ2-7
TGTGCCAGCAGTCCCGCCCCGGGGGCGCAAGGGACCCAGTACTTC CASSPAPGAQGTQYF TRBV7-3 - - TRBJ2-5